Below, one T cell receptor (beta chain) is given with its context. Produced via immunoSEQ multiplex PCR; TCRdb's table is partial and in-frame only. The sample lists fewer than 120,000 clones; around 89% were seen once. The CDR3 length is 15 residues. Germline CDR1 reads LGHDT; CDR2 reads YNNKEL (reference sequence). V lost 3 bases and J lost 3, with 14 bases in between. This specimen comes from a study of control samples from healthy donors and cancer patients. The receptor was isolated from a woman in her sixties or seventies with lung cancer. This rearrangement joins TRBV3-1 (or the pseudogene TRBV3-2) to TRBJ1-1; D is perhaps TRBD1 (6 bases). Input material: PBMCs. The CDR3 loop is CASSHRDTKYTEAFF. The CDR3 region has the DNA TGTGCCAGCAGCCACCGGGACACCAAGTACACTGAAGCTTTCTTT.